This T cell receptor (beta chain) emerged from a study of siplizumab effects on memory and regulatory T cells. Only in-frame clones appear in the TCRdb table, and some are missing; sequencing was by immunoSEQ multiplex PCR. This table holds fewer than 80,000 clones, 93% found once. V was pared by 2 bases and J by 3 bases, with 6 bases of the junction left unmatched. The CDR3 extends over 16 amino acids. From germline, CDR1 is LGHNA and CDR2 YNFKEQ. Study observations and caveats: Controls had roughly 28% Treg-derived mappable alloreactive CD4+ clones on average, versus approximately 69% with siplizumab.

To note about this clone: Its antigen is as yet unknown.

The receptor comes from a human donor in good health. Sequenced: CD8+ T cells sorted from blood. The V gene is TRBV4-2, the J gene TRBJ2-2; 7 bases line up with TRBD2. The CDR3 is CASSQPPSGYTGELFF. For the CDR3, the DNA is TGTGCCAGCAGCCAACCCCCTAGCGGATACACCGGGGAGCTGTTTTTT.